One and the same sample provided the 15 T cell receptor beta chains below, sequenced in a study of CD8+CD57+ T cells in acquired aplastic anemia. Genomic DNA was employed as the template in profiling TCR beta VDJ and CDR3. TCRdb used MiXCR to reprocess the reads, holding one entry per CDR3 protein. The repertoire holds about 270,000 distinct CDR3 sequences, with approximately 82% as singletons. Patients sequenced had flow cytometry evidence of CD8+CD57+ cell expansion. Sequenced input: sorted CD4+, CD8+, or CD8+CD57+ T cells (not recorded which) from PBMCs. The origin of the receptors is a human donor with aplastic anemia.

The gene calls are TRBV20-1 and TRBJ1-1; weak D call: TRBD1 (5 bases). CDR3 size: 14 residues. V dropped 0 bases and J dropped 0 bases, with 8 bases sitting between them. CDR1 is DFQATT, CDR2 SNEGSKA, per germline (reference sequence). This CDR3 is CSARDGRVNTEAFF. The CDR3 coding sequence is TGCAGTGCTAGAGATGGCAGGGTGAACACTGAAGCTTTCTTT.

CDR3 DNA: TGTGCCAGCGCCCGGGACGGGAACTATGGCTACACCTTC. Translating it yields CASARDGNYGYTF. The chain is built from TRBV9 and TRBJ1-2, with a tentative D call TRBD1 (5 bases). The CDR3 is 13 amino acids. V shed 7 bases and J shed 2 bases, with 12 bases lying between them. The germline gives CDR1 SGDLS, CDR2 YYNGEE.

The count of this clonotype is one. Lacking the conserved final phenylalanine or tryptophan, this CDR3 likely reflects a read error. The limits of the CDR3 on the DNA are not certain, so only TCRdb's listed CDR3 is given. The chain is built from TRBV2 and TRBJ1-5. Germline V lookup: CDR1 SNHLY, CDR2 FYNNEI. The CDR3 length is 14 residues, termini included. CDR3 sequence: CASGESYSNKPYFC.

As regards this clonotype: The junction differs from germline at one of its ends, possibly a read error. This chain joins TRBV7-9 and TRBJ2-1, with D possibly TRBD2 on 5 matching bases. Germline V CDR1 and CDR2: SEHNR, FQNEAQ (reference sequence). The CDR3 contains 16 residues. CDR3: CASGLVPGELSVEQFF. DNA of the CDR3: TGTGCCAGCGGCTTAGTACCCGGGGAGCTGAGCGTTGAGCAGTTCTTC.

About this clonotype: Since the CDR3 does not end with the conserved phenylalanine or tryptophan, this likely comes from a read error. It is unclear where the CDR3 begins or ends on the DNA, so no DNA is shown, and the CDR3 is as TCRdb lists it. V is TRBV9 and J is TRBJ2-1. The length of the CDR3 is 13 amino acids, counting both ends. Per germline, CDR1 SGDLS and CDR2 YYNGEE. The CDR3 protein is CASSVVGIWEFTL.

The V gene is TRBV11-3, the J gene TRBJ2-5; D perhaps matches TRBD2 (6 bases). Trimming stripped 5 bases from V and 2 bases from J, with 12 bases between. The CDR3 is made up of 14 amino acids. Germline V gene lookup returns CDR1 SGHNT and CDR2 YENEEA. The CDR3 sequence is CASSTGGTQETQYF. CDR3 nucleotides: TGTGCCAGCAGCACGGGCGGGACGCAAGAGACCCAGTACTTC.

As regards this clonotype: Because the CDR3 is missing its conserved closing phenylalanine or tryptophan, this is likely a read error. No DNA is shown, since the ends of the CDR3 on it are uncertain; the CDR3 is the one TCRdb lists. The chain couples TRBV9 to TRBJ2-3; the DNA was not used to check the table's D call, TRBD1. Germline-derived CDR1 and CDR2 are SGDLS and YYNGEE. The CDR3 sequence runs 13 residues, both termini included. The CDR3 is CASGDAGNNQQFV.

This rearrangement joins TRBV2 to TRBJ2-5; perhaps TRBD1 as D (6 bases). The germline V gene encodes CDR1 SNHLY and CDR2 FYNNEI. The CDR3 contains 13 residues. With 8 bases removed from V and 11 bases from J, the gap between germline ends came to 21 bases. CDR3 in DNA: TGTGCCAGCGGGGGCGCCAGCCAAGATACGCAGTACTTC. As protein: CASGGASQDTQYF.

In the case of this clonotype: The junction shows a germline mismatch at one end, possibly a read error. The chain couples TRBV7-8 to TRBJ1-5; D uncertain. Looked up from germline, CDR1 is SGHVS and CDR2 is FQNEAQ. This CDR3 has 14 residues. The DNA for the CDR3 is TGTGCCAACAGCTTAGCGGGAGGCCCCGAGACGCAGCATTTT. Translation gives CANSLAGGPETQHF.

In DNA form, the CDR3 reads TGCAGTGCTAGCTACGGGACTAGCGCGACAGATACGCAGTATTTT. Its translation is CSASYGTSATDTQYF. The gene calls are TRBV20-1 and TRBJ2-3; 10 bases align to TRBD2. Looked up from germline, CDR1 is DFQATT and CDR2 is SNEGSKA (reference sequence). The V gene end was trimmed by 3 bases and the J gene end by 3 bases; junction bases not matched to a gene: 6. The CDR3 runs 15 residues.

The chain joins TRBV2 to TRBJ2-5, with D perhaps TRBD2 (5 bases). Germline V gene lookup returns CDR1 SNHLY and CDR2 FYNNEI. CDR3 size: 13 residues. With 4 bases removed from V and 5 bases from J, the gap between germline ends came to 11 bases. CDR3 sequence (DNA): TGTGCCAGCAGTGGAGCCCGAGGGGAGACCCAGTACTTC. The encoded protein is CASSGARGETQYF.

This chain joins TRBV10-3 and TRBJ2-6; no definite D call. CDR1 ENHRY and CDR2 SYGVKD come from the germline V gene. The CDR3 runs to 14 residues. Trimming pared 4 bases from V and 1 base from J, leaving 5 bases between. This chain's CDR3 is CAISADSGANVLTF. The DNA of the CDR3 is TGTGCCATCAGTGCAGATTCTGGGGCCAACGTCCTGACTTTC.

Concerning this clonotype itself: At one end, the junction sequence differs from germline, possibly due to a read error. The chain recombines TRBV9 with TRBJ2-7, with 9 bases matching TRBD2. This CDR3 is 14 amino acids long. CDR1 is SGDLS and CDR2 is YYNGEE in the germline V gene. The CDR3 DNA is TGTGCCAGCAGCAACGGCGGGAGGGCCGCCGGGGAGCACTTC. Protein sequence: CASSNGGRAAGEHF. Filled out from reference TRBV9 and TRBJ2-7, the complete variable domain reads DSGVTQTPKHLITATGQRVTLRCSPRSGDLSVYWYQQSLDQGLQFLIQYYNGEERAKGNILERFSAQQFPDLHSELNLSSLELGDSALYFCASSNGGRAAGEHFGPGTRLTVT.

The V call is TRBV19, the J call TRBJ1-6, with D possibly TRBD1 on 5 matching bases. V lost 2 bases to trimming and J lost 3 bases, with 14 bases between them. The CDR3 totals 17 residues. Germline loops: CDR1 LNHDA, CDR2 SQIVND (reference sequence). The CDR3 reads CASSILDSLNYNSPLHF. DNA of the CDR3: TGTGCCAGTAGTATACTTGACAGTCTCAACTATAATTCACCCCTCCACTTT.

The table lists this clonotype with many counts. Since no conserved phenylalanine or tryptophan closes the CDR3, a read error is the likely cause. It is unclear where the CDR3 begins or ends on the DNA, so no DNA is shown, and the CDR3 is as TCRdb lists it. The chain recombines TRBV13 with TRBJ2-3; TRBD1, as called in the table, went unchecked against the DNA. Germline V gene sequence: CDR1 PRHDT, CDR2 FYEKMQ (reference sequence). The CDR3 sequence runs 13 residues, both termini included. The CDR3 loop is CASSSRDRGLDYV.